This T cell receptor beta chain was profiled in a study of T cell repertoires in cytomegalovirus infection. Study-level information: Public TCR beta signatures provided an indication of both CMV infection and a matching HLA type.

The CDR3 extends over 14 amino acids. V trimming: 6 bases; J trimming: 7 bases; junction bases outside the gene matches: 6. This clonotype was detected only a few times. TCRdb re-called the reads through MiXCR, storing one row per CDR3 protein. The sample records about 740,000 distinct CDR3 sequences, roughly 35% being singletons. The specimen sequenced was PBMCs. The origin of this receptor is a human donor in good health (CMV status not recorded). Some clones in this sample may be carry-over from other donors' samples. The chain joins TRBV12-3 or TRBV12-4 to TRBJ2-2; TRBD1 agrees at 9 bases. In DNA, the CDR3 is TGTGCCAGCAGCTTCGGGACAGGGCTCGGGGAGCTGTTTTTT. Residues: CASSFGTGLGELFF.